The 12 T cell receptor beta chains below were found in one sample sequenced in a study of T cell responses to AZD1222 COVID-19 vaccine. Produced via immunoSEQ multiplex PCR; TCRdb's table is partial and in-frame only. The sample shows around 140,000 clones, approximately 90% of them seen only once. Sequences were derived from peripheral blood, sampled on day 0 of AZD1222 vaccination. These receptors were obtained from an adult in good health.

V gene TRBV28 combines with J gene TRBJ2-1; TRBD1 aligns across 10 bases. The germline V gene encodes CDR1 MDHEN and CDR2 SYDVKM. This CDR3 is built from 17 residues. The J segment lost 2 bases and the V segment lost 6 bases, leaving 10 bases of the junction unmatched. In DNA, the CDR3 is TGTGCCAGCAGCTCCCCGGGAGGACAGGGGGCCTACAATGAGCAGTTCTTC. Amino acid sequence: CASSSPGGQGAYNEQFF.

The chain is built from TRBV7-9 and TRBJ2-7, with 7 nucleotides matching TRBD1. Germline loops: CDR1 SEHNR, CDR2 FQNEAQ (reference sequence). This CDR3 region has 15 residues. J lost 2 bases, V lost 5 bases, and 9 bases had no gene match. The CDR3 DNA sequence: TGTGCCAGCAGCCTTCGACAGGGTAGGACCTACGAGCAGTACTTC. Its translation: CASSLRQGRTYEQYF.

In nucleotides, the CDR3 is TGTGCCAGCAGCCACACGACTAGCGGGAGGCCCGAGCAGTACTTC. Translating gives CASSHTTSGRPEQYF. This sequence joins TRBV3-1 (or the pseudogene TRBV3-2) and TRBJ2-7; 13 positions agree with TRBD2. The V gene end was trimmed by 3 bases and the J gene end by 6 bases; junction bases not matched to a gene: 5. The CDR3 runs 15 residues. CDR1 and CDR2 from the germline V gene are LGHDT and YNNKEL (reference sequence).

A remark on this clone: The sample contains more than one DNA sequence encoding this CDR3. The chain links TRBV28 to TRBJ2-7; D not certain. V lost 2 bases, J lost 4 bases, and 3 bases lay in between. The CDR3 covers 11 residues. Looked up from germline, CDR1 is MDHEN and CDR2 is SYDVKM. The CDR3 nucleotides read TGTGCCAGCAGTTTAGCGTACGAGCAGTACTTC. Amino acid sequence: CASSLAYEQYF.

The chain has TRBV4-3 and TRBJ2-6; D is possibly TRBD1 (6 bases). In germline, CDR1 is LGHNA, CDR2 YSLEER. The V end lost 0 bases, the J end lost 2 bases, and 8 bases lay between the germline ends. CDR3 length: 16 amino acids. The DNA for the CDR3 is TGCGCCAGCAGCCAAGAGGCAGGGGCTGGGGCCAACGTCCTGACTTTC. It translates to CASSQEAGAGANVLTF.

CDR3 DNA sequence: TGTGCCAGCAGTTGGAAAGCCGGGACTAGCGGGAGGGCCGGGGAGCTGTTTTTT. Its protein product is CASSWKAGTSGRAGELFF. This chain links TRBV7-8 with TRBJ2-2, with 16 bases lining up with TRBD2. The length of the CDR3 is 18 residues. The ends lost 6 bases at V and 6 bases at J; junction bases unmatched: 10. The V gene's germline CDR1 is SGHVS and CDR2 FQNEAQ.

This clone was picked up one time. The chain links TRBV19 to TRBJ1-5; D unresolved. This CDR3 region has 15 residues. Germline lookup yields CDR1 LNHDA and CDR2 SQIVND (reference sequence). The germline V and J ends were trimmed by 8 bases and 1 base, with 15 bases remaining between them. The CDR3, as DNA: TGTGCCAGTTTAAAAGCAGGCTTGAGCAATCAGCCCCAGCATTTT. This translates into CASLKAGLSNQPQHF.

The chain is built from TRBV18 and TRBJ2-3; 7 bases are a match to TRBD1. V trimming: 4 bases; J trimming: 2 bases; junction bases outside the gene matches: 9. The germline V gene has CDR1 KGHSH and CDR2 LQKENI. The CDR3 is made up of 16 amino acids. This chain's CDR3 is CASSLRGRTYTDTQYF. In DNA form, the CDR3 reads TGTGCCAGCTCACTAAGGGGGCGGACTTACACAGATACGCAGTATTTT.

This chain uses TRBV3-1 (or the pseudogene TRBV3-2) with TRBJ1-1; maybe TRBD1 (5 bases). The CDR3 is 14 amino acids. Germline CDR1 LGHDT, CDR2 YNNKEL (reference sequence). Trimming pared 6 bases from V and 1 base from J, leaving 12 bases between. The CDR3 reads CASSRGGENTEAFF. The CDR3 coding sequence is TGTGCCAGCAGTCGGGGCGGGGAGAACACTGAAGCTTTCTTT.

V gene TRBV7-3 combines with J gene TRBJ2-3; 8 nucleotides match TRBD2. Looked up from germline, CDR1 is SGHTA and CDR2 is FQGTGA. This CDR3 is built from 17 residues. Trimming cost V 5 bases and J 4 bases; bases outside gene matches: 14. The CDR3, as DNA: TGTGCCAGCAGCAACCGATTAGCGGGAACAGGAGCAGATACGCAGTATTTT. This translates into CASSNRLAGTGADTQYF.

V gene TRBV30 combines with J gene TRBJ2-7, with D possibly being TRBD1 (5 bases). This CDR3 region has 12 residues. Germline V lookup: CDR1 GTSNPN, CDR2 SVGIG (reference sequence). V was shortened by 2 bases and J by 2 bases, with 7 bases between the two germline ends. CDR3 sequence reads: CAWSRGTYEQYF. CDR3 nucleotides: TGTGCCTGGAGTAGGGGTACCTACGAGCAGTACTTC. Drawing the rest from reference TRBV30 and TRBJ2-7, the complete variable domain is SQTIHQWPATLVQPVGSPLSLECTVEGTSNPNLYWYRQAAGRGLQLLFYSVGIGQISSEVPQNLSASRPQDRQFILSSKKLLLSDSGFYLCAWSRGTYEQYFGPGTRLTVT.

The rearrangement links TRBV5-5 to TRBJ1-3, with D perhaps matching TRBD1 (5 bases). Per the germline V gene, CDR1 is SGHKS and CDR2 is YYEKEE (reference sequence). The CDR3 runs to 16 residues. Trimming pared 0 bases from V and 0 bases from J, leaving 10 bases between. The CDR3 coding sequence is TGTGCCAGCAGCTTGGTCCCCGACAGCTCTGGAAACACCATATATTTT. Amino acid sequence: CASSLVPDSSGNTIYF.